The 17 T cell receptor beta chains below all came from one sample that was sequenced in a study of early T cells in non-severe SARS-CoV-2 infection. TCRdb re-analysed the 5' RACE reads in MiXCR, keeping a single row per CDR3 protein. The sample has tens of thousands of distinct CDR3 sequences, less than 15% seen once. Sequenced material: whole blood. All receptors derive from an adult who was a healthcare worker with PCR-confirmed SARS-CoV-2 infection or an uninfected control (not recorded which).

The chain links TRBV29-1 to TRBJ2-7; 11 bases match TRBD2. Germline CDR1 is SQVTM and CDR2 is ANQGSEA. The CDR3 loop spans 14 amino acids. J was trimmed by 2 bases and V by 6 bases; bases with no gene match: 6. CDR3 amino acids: CSVAGTSGPYEQYF. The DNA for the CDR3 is TGCAGCGTGGCCGGGACTAGCGGCCCCTACGAGCAGTACTTC.

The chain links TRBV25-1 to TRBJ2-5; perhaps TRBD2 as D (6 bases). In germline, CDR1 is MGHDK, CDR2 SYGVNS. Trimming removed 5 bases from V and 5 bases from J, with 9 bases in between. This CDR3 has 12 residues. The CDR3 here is CASSPGDETQYF. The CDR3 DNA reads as TGTGCCAGCAGTCCGGGGGACGAGACCCAGTACTTC.

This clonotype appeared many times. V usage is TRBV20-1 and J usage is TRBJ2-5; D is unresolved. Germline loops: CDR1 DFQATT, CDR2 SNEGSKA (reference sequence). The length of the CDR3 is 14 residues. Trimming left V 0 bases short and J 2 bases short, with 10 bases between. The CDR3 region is CSARDTWGQETQYF. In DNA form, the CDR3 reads TGCAGTGCTAGAGATACCTGGGGACAAGAGACCCAGTACTTC.

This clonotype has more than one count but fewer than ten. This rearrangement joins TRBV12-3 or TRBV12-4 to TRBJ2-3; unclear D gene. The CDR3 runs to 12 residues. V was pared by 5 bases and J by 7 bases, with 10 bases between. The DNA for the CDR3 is TGTGCCAGCAGTCCCAGTACAAATACGCAGTATTTT. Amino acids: CASSPSTNTQYF.

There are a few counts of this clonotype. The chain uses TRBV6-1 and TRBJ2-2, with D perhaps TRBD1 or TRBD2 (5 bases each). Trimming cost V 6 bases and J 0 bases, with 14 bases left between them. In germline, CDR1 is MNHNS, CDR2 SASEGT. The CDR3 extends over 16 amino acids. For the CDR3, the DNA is TGTGCCAGCAGGGAGGTTCGAGGGGCGAACACCGGGGAGCTGTTTTTT. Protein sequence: CASREVRGANTGELFF.

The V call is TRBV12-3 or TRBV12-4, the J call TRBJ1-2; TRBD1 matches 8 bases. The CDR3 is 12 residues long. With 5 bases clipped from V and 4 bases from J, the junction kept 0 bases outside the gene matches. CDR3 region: CASSDRGYGYTF. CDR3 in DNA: TGTGCCAGCAGTGACAGGGGCTATGGCTACACCTTC.

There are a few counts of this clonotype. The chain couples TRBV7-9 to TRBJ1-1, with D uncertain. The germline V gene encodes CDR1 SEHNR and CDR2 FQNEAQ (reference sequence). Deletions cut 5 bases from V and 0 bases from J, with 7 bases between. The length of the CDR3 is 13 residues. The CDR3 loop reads CASSLDMNTEAFF. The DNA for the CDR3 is TGTGCCAGCAGCCTGGATATGAACACTGAAGCTTTCTTT.

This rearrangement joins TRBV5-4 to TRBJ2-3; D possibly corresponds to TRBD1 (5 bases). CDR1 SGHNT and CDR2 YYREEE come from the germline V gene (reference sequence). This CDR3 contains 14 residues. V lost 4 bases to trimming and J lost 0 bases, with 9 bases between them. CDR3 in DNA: TGTGCCAGCAGCCCGACAGATAGCACAGATACGCAGTATTTT. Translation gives CASSPTDSTDTQYF.

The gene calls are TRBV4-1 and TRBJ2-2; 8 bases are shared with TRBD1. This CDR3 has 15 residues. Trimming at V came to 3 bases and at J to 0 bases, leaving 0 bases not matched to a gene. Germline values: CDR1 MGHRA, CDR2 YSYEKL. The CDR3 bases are TGCGCCAGCAGCCAGGGACAGGCGAACACCGGGGAGCTGTTTTTT. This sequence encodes CASSQGQANTGELFF.

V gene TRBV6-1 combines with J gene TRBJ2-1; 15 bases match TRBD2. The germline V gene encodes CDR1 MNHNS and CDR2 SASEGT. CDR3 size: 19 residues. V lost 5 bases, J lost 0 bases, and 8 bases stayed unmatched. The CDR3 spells CASSPRGTSGGSSYNEQFF. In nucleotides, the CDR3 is TGTGCCAGCAGTCCCAGGGGGACTAGCGGGGGGAGCTCCTACAATGAGCAGTTCTTC.

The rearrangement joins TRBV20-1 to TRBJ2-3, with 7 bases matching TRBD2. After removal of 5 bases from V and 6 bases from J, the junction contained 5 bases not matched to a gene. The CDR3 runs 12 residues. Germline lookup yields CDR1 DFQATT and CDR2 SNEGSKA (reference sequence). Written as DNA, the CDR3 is TGCAGTGCTGGGAGGGAGGTGGATACGCAGTATTTT. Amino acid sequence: CSAGREVDTQYF.

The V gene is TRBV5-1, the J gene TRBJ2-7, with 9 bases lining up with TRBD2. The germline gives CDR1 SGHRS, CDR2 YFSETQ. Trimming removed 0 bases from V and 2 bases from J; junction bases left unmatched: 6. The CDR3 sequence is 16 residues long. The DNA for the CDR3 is TGCGCCAGCAGCTTGGGGGCTAGCGGGAAGACCTACGAGCAGTACTTC. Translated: CASSLGASGKTYEQYF. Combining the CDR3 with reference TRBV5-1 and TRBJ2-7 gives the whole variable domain KAGVTQTPRYLIKTRGQQVTLSCSPISGHRSVSWYQQTPGQGLQFLFEYFSETQRNKGNFPGRFSGRQFSNSRSEMNVSTLELGDSALYLCASSLGASGKTYEQYFGPGTRLTVT.

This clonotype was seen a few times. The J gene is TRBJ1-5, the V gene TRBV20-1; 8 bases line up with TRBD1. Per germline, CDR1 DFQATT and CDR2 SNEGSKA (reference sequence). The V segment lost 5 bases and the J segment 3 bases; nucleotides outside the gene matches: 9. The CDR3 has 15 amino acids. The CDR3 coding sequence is TGCAGTGCTGGGCCGGGACAGGCAAACAATCAGCCCCAGCATTTT. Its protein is CSAGPGQANNQPQHF.

CDR3 in DNA: TGCGCCAGCAGCTTGGTGGGAATGGGCCTGAACAATGAGCAGTTCTTC. Protein: CASSLVGMGLNNEQFF. This chain joins TRBV5-1 and TRBJ2-1; D remains ambiguous. Germline V gene lookup returns CDR1 SGHRS and CDR2 YFSETQ. Between the trimmed V and J ends, which lost 0 bases and 5 bases, there was a span of 15 bases. This CDR3 is built from 16 residues.

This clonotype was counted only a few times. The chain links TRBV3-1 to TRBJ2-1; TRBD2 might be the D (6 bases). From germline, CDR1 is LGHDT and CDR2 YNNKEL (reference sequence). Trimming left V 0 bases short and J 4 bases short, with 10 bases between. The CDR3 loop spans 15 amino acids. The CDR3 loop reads CASSQDPGLYNEQFF. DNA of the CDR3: TGTGCCAGCAGCCAAGATCCAGGACTATACAATGAGCAGTTCTTC.

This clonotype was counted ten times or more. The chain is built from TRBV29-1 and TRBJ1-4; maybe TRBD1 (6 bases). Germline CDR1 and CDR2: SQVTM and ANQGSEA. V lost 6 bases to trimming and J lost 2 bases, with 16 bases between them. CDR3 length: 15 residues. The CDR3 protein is CSVTSQGTTNEKLFF. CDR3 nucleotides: TGCAGCGTGACGTCGCAGGGGACTACTAATGAAAAACTGTTTTTT.

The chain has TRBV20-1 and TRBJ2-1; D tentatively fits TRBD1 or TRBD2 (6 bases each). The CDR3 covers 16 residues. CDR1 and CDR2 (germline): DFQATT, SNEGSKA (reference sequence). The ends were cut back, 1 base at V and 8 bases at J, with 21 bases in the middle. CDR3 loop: CSARALRGQVVDEQFF. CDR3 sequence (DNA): TGCAGTGCTAGAGCCCTGCGGGGACAAGTCGTGGATGAGCAGTTCTTC.